This TCR beta chain appears in the sequencing data of a study of T cell repertoires in cytomegalovirus infection (dated by TCRdb to the late 2010s). Context from the whole study: Peptide stimulations targeted recently identified HLA-C-restricted CMV epitopes, whose presentation resists viral immunomodulation, together with well-studied HLA-B-restricted epitopes. Because public TCR beta signatures pointed to carriage of CMV infection together with the matching HLA type, the HLA type of each donor mattered for the analysis.

Study-wide conclusions, independent of this receptor: Cumulative frequency of public TCR beta family members discriminated carriers of CMV infection plus the relevant HLA type in this cohort and an independent roughly 330-donor cohort. The ex vivo response was dominated by HLA-C-restricted CMV-specific TCR beta clonotypes, which also provided the single most frequent clonotype in two of eight donors.

A single count supports this clonotype. Its antigen remains unidentified. Qualities for individual bases were not recorded, and no much larger clone is one base off. A single read is weak support. Sequencing relied on an Illumina HiSeq 1500. Starting from the raw public reads, TCRdb applied fastp trimming at Q25, assembled clones with MiXCR and retained in-frame beta chains. All rows with the same CDR3 protein become a single entry with the most common DNA and genes. Present in this sample are about 900,000 distinct CDR3 sequences, approximately 30% of which were seen just once. The leading ten clones occupy about an eighth of the sample. What the treatment or condition label conveys for this sample: in vitro stimulation with specific CMV peptide epitopes to enrich CMV-specific T cells. This specimen consisted of cultured CD8+ T cells from PBMCs, obtained from culture after CMV antigen stimulation. This clonotype was sampled from a human donor in good health (CMV status not recorded). Some clones in this sample may be carry-over from other donors' samples.

The DNA reads as follows: TGCGCCAGCAGCTTGGGTATGGGGAAAGGCCAGCCCCAGCATTTT. Its translation reads: CASSLGMGKGQPQHF. The chain joins TRBV5-1 to TRBJ1-5; confidence is insufficient to name the D gene. Reading from cysteine to phenylalanine, the CDR3 counts 15 amino acids. Kept here is only the CDR3 DNA, which spans 45 bases and is read in frame from base 1. The germline V gene sets CDR1 to SGHRS and CDR2 to YFSETQ. V loses 0 bases of germline sequence and J loses 7 bases, and the interval between the two ends is 14 bases. Reference TRBV5-1 and TRBJ1-5 genes cover what lies past the CDR3, so the full variable domain is KAGVTQTPRYLIKTRGQQVTLSCSPISGHRSVSWYQQTPGQGLQFLFEYFSETQRNKGNFPGRFSGRQFSNSRSEMNVSTLELGDSALYLCASSLGMGKGQPQHFGDGTRLSIL.